This T cell receptor (beta chain) was sequenced in a study of blood T cell repertoires in COVID-19 (dated by TCRdb to 2020 to 2022). Background for the entire study: Collaborator samples came from the United States, Italy and Spain and covered acute and convalescent phases of COVID-19. The material from the prospective study consisted of cDNA or gDNA derived from T cells, B-cell-depleted T cells, or PBMCs. The dataset comprised deeply sampled blood TCRbeta repertoires from subjects exposed to, actively infected with, or recovered from COVID-19. The repertoires were made available in a free public database intended to serve as a resource for research on the immune response to SARS-CoV-2. The samples were drawn from two sources: the first 160 participants of the ongoing ImmuneRACE study, and 1,000 to 1,500 subjects contributed by 6 global collaborators. A de-identified subject ID, COVID-19 status, age in years and sex were almost always included in the sample metadata. Where HLA class I and class II types were available, the types were taken from metadata supplied by the sample provider, not from assay-based typing. Study-wide findings and limitations: The quantity of clinical and demographic metadata differed by source and by participant and was supplied without curation.

From the cysteine up to the phenylalanine, the CDR3 has a length of 14 residues. Only the CDR3 DNA is retained, 42 bases long and in frame from the first base. V is pared back by 5 bases and J by 4 bases, with 12 bases lying between the germline termini. Based on the germline V gene, the CDR1 and CDR2 sequences are SGHTA and FQGNSA. A remark on this clone: No antigen is known for it. Base qualities are not provided; no much larger clone lies one nucleotide away.

Whole blood was collected in K2EDTA tubes by collaborating institutions according to the institutions' own protocols. For TCRbeta analysis, collaborators shipped samples in one of three forms: frozen whole blood, isolated PBMCs, or DNA extracted from either of those sample types. The immunoSEQ Assay, a bias-controlled multiplex PCR, was used to amplify TCRbeta CDR3 regions from genomic DNA. The authors' pipeline ran thus. The number of nucleated cells in each sample was estimated from the amplification of reference gene primers within the assay. Sequence reads were collapsed and filtered to measure the absolute abundance of every unique TCRbeta CDR3 rearrangement. For each sample, productive Simpson clonality was calculated as the square root of Simpson's diversity index over productive rearrangements. TCRdb re-hosts the immuneACCESS table, in-frame sequences only. Its copies lack some clones; in the studies checked, an unresolved V gene accounts for under half of them, and the cause for the rest is not known. V and J calls and clone size are given by that table; D and trimming were obtained from the DNA. Present in this sample are about 78,000 clones, less than 95% of which were seen just once. Of the sample, about 1% is held by the ten largest clones.

This TCR was sampled from a woman aged 45-59 years in a cohort sampled during active COVID-19. What was sequenced was peripheral blood. Here the chain combines TRBV7-2 and TRBJ2-1; the D gene is possibly TRBD2, with 5 bases matching. The CDR3 protein: CASSEQWEYNEQFF. The nucleotides read TGTGCCAGCAGCGAACAATGGGAGTACAATGAGCAGTTCTTC. The full variable domain, completed from the reference TRBV7-2 and TRBJ2-1 proteins outside the CDR3, reads GAGVSQSPSNKVTEKGKDVELRCDPISGHTALYWYRQSLGQGLEFLIYFQGNSAPDKSGLPSDRFSAERTGGSVSTLTIQRTQQEDSAVYLCASSEQWEYNEQFFGPGTRLTVL.